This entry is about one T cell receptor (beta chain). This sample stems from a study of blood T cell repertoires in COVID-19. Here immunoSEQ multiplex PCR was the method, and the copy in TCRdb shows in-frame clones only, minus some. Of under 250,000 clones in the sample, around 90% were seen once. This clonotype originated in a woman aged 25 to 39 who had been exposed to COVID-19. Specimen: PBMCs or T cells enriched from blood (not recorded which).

This CDR3 is CASSLQDRGGEQYF. The CDR3 DNA follows: TGTGCCAGCAGCCTCCAGGACAGGGGGGGCGAGCAGTACTTC. The chain has TRBV6-5 and TRBJ2-7; TRBD1 matches at 10 bases. This CDR3 contains 14 residues. Unmatched junction bases numbered 8, after V lost 6 bases and J lost 6 bases. CDR1 and CDR2 (germline): MNHEY, SVGAGI.